This T cell receptor (beta chain) was identified during a study of shared clonotypes between healthy human individuals. Study observations and caveats: Relative to memory subsets, naive subsets generally showed larger estimated richness.

A note on this clone: What it recognizes is unknown.

The study drew all its donors from Caucasian adults living in Nashville, Tennessee. Germline values: CDR1 KGHSH, CDR2 LQKENI. The V and J ends lost 3 bases and 5 bases respectively, with 11 bases between them. CDR3 length: 13 amino acids. Produced via immunoSEQ multiplex PCR; TCRdb's table is partial and in-frame only. In the table there are around 600,000 clones, 97% of which are singletons. V is TRBV18 and J is TRBJ2-7, with TRBD1 as a possible D gene (5 bases). The sequenced sample consisted of naive CD4+ T cells sorted from blood. Described subset: CD45RA+ positively selected. This sequence was found in a woman aged 25 to 39 in good health. The CDR3 region has the DNA TGTGCCAGCTCACCGGGGCAGCCCCACGAGCAGTACTTC. Translated: CASSPGQPHEQYF.